One TCR beta chain is described in this entry. Assay used: immunoSEQ multiplex PCR; TCRdb lists only in-frame clones, some missing. The sample consists of under 90,000 clones, less than 80% of them appearing once. The data originate from a study of radiotherapy plus CTLA-4 blockade in lung cancer. The sequencing used peripheral blood, collected from a patient treated with radiotherapy plus ipilimumab. This clonotype was obtained from a human donor with non-small cell lung cancer that progressed on radiotherapy plus ipilimumab.

The CDR3 nucleotides are TGCAGTGCTCCTTACAATGAGCAGTTCTTC. The encoded protein is CSAPYNEQFF. The chain links TRBV20-1 to TRBJ2-1; unclear D gene. Germline V gene lookup returns CDR1 DFQATT and CDR2 SNEGSKA (reference sequence). With 5 bases removed from V and 4 bases from J, the gap between germline ends came to 3 bases. The CDR3 spans 10 residues.